The sequence of this T cell receptor (beta chain) was determined in a study of OX40 agonist ivuxolimab in advanced cancers. Study in general: Recorded diagnoses for dose-escalation patients were hepatocellular carcinoma, melanoma, renal cell or head and neck cancer.

This table comes from immunoSEQ multiplex PCR, and its TCRdb copy is limited to in-frame clones, with some not included. The profile shows 70,000 to 95,000 clones, about nine tenths of them singletons. Here the sequenced sample was CD4+ or CD8+ T cells sorted from blood, taken in a trial of the OX40 agonist ivuxolimab. The clonotype comes from an adult with an advanced solid tumor such as melanoma, head and neck, liver or kidney cancer.

The CDR3, as DNA: TGTGCCCCGATGCGGGGACTGAACACTGAAGCTTTCTTT. Protein product: CAPMRGLNTEAFF. The chain uses TRBV2 and TRBJ1-1, with D maybe TRBD1 (5 bases). Trimming stripped 11 bases from V and 0 bases from J, with 13 bases between. CDR3 size: 13 residues. Germline V gene data show CDR1 as SNHLY and CDR2 as FYNNEI.